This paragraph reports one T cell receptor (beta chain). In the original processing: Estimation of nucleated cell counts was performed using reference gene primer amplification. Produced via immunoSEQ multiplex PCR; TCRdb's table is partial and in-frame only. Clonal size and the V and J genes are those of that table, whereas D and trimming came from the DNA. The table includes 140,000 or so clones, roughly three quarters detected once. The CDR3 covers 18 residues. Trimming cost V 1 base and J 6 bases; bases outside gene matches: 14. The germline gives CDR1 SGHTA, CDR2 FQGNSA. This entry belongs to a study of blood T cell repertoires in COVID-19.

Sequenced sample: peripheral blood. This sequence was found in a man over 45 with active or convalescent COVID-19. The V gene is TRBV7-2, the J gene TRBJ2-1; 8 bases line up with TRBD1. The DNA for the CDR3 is TGTGCCAGCAGCTTAGGCCGGTACGCAGGGGGCGCAGGCAATGAGCAGTTCTTC. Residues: CASSLGRYAGGAGNEQFF.